This is a list of T cell receptor beta chains from one sample in a study of beta chain features in type 1 diabetes. Profiling relied on immunoSEQ multiplex PCR, and the TCRdb table lists in-frame clones only, not all of them. The data show hundreds of thousands of clones, with about 14% seen just once and 0.03% to 0.045% held by the top ten. The sample comprised naive CD4+ T cells from blood. Receptor source: a young man with type 1 diabetes. Both conserved end residues are part of each CDR3. The D gene is left open where the match is weak. Part of the rows lack a size; the others show once, few, many or a class for expanded clones.

size	V	J	D	CDR3	DNA
few	TRBV25-1	TRBJ2-1	TRBD1	CASSEFGQGGYNEQFF	TGTGCCAGCAGTGAATTTGGACAGGGGGGCTACAATGAGCAGTTCTTC
-	TRBV5-1	TRBJ1-1	-	CASRMGMNTEAFF	TGCGCCAGCAGGATGGGGATGAACACTGAAGCTTTCTTT
-	TRBV5-1	TRBJ1-2	TRBD1	CASSGSGTGNGYTF	TGCGCCAGCAGCGGCTCCGGGACAGGGAATGGCTACACCTTC
few	TRBV5-1	TRBJ2-5	TRBD2	CASSAGLVETQYF	TGCGCCAGCAGCGCGGGACTAGTGGAGACCCAGTACTTC
-	TRBV6-4	TRBJ1-5	-	CASSAEQGLQPQHF	TGTGCCAGCAGTGCCGAACAGGGATTGCAGCCCCAGCATTTT
-	TRBV7-3	TRBJ2-5	TRBD2	CASSAGTIAGQETQYF	TGTGCCAGCAGCGCCGGGACCATAGCGGGTCAAGAGACCCAGTACTTC
few	TRBV30	TRBJ2-7	TRBD2	CAWRAPGGFSYEQYF	TGTGCCTGGAGGGCCCCGGGGGGATTCTCCTACGAGCAGTACTTC
once	TRBV9	TRBJ2-3	TRBD2	CASSDGTSGGDTQYF	TGTGCCAGCAGCGATGGGACTAGCGGGGGAGATACGCAGTATTTT
-	TRBV9	TRBJ2-3	-	CASSVGQPDTQYF	TGTGCCAGCAGCGTAGGACAGCCAGATACGCAGTATTTT
-	TRBV5-4	TRBJ1-6	-	CASRNPGVSPLHF	TGTGCCAGCAGAAACCCAGGGGTTTCACCCCTCCACTTT
few	TRBV6-5	TRBJ2-5	TRBD2	CASSPLAGWETQYF	TGTGCCAGCAGTCCTCTAGCGGGATGGGAGACCCAGTACTTC
-	TRBV19	TRBJ2-7	-	CASSMGRNVYEQYF	TGTGCCAGTAGTATGGGCAGGAATGTATACGAGCAGTACTTC
-	TRBV23-1	TRBJ2-7	TRBD1	CASSQTRDRTYEQYF	TGCGCCAGCAGTCAGACGAGGGACAGAACCTACGAGCAGTACTTC
-	TRBV30	TRBJ1-3	-	CAWSPLPGGPGNTIYF	TGTGCCTGGAGCCCCTTACCCGGGGGGCCAGGAAACACCATATATTTT
few	TRBV13	TRBJ2-1	-	CASSFLTAYNEQFF	TGTGCCAGCAGCTTCTTAACGGCCTACAATGAGCAGTTCTTC
few	TRBV30	TRBJ2-7	-	CAWRSPVEQYF	TGTGCCTGGAGGTCCCCGGTCGAGCAGTACTTC
-	TRBV5-1	TRBJ1-4	-	CASNSGTSNEKLFF	TGCGCCAGCAACTCCGGGACATCTAATGAAAAACTGTTTTTT
-	TRBV11-2	TRBJ2-1	TRBD2	CASREGTSVYNEQFF	TGTGCCAGCAGGGAAGGGACTAGCGTTTACAATGAGCAGTTCTTC
-	TRBV29-1	TRBJ2-2	TRBD1	CSVRQGEAGGELFF	TGCAGCGTGAGACAGGGGGAGGCCGGCGGGGAGCTGTTTTTT